This T cell receptor (beta chain) was observed in a study of OX40 agonist ivuxolimab in advanced cancers. General study findings and limits: The study did not work out the antigen specificity of the expanded peripheral T cells.

Some clones are missing from TCRdb's copy, which holds only in-frame ones; the method was immunoSEQ multiplex PCR. The sample comprises almost 70,000 clones, 89% of which are singletons, and 3% to 4% rests with the top ten. On this clone: Its antigen remains unidentified.

V lost 9 bases and J 1 base, leaving 16 bases between the germline ends. Germline loops: CDR1 MNHEY, CDR2 SMNVEV (reference sequence). The CDR3 consists of 15 residues. The sequence came from an adult with an advanced solid tumor such as melanoma, head and neck, liver or kidney cancer. This chain connects TRBV27 to TRBJ1-5, with a weak D call TRBD1 (6 bases). The sequencing used CD4+ or CD8+ T cells sorted from blood, collected in a trial of the OX40 agonist ivuxolimab. The CDR3 coding sequence is TGTGCCAGTTCTTACAGGGCCTTGAGCAATCAGCCCCAGCATTTT. Its protein is CASSYRALSNQPQHF.